This entry lists 25 T cell receptor beta chains sequenced from one sample in a study of cytomegalovirus exposure and HLA in healthy donors. Both 60 Vbeta primers and 13 Jbeta primers went into the PCR. Some clones are missing from TCRdb's copy, which holds only in-frame ones; the method was immunoSEQ multiplex PCR. This table has about 76,000 clones, over 75% appearing once. Sequencing was performed on PBMCs. These receptors all come from a male donor in good health and CMV-seropositive.

The genes are TRBV6-1 and TRBJ2-7; possibly TRBD1 for D (5 bases). Germline assignment: CDR1 MNHNS and CDR2 SASEGT. This CDR3 is built from 13 residues. V lost 6 bases and J 2 bases, leaving 11 bases between the germline ends. The chain's CDR3 is CASSRQRAYEQYF. The DNA of the CDR3 is TGTGCCAGCAGCAGACAGAGAGCCTACGAGCAGTACTTC.

This clone came up once. V gene TRBV25-1 combines with J gene TRBJ2-7; TRBD2 matches 13 bases. The CDR3 has 16 residues. The J segment lost 4 bases and the V segment lost 1 base, leaving 4 bases of the junction unmatched. CDR1 and CDR2 (germline): MGHDK, SYGVNS. Here the CDR3 DNA reads TGTGCCAGCAGTGAATCTGGGACTAGCGGGACATACGAGCAGTACTTC. It encodes CASSESGTSGTYEQYF.

The chain uses TRBV15 and TRBJ1-2, with D perhaps TRBD1 (5 bases). Between the trimmed V and J ends, which lost 1 base and 6 bases, there was a span of 18 bases. The CDR3 totals 16 residues. Germline loops: CDR1 LNHNV, CDR2 YYDKDF (reference sequence). CDR3 sequence reads: CATSRGVRGGYDGYTF. The DNA for the CDR3 is TGTGCCACCAGCAGAGGGGTCCGGGGGGGGTATGATGGCTACACCTTC.

The rearrangement links TRBV5-4 to TRBJ1-2; D remains unclear. The CDR3 loop spans 13 amino acids. Germline values: CDR1 SGHNT, CDR2 YYREEE (reference sequence). V dropped 3 bases and J dropped 8 bases, with 14 bases sitting between them. The CDR3: CASSSGSQKGYTF. The CDR3 DNA follows: TGTGCCAGCAGCTCCGGGTCCCAAAAGGGCTACACCTTC.

The CDR3 sequence: CAWRPGQVDTEAFF. In DNA, the CDR3 is TGTGCCTGGAGACCCGGACAGGTAGACACTGAAGCTTTCTTT. The V call is TRBV30, the J call TRBJ1-1; 7 bases fit TRBD1. Trimming removed 3 bases from V and 3 bases from J; junction bases left unmatched: 7. Germline V gives CDR1 GTSNPN, CDR2 SVGIG (reference sequence). The CDR3 consists of 14 residues.

The J gene is TRBJ1-2, the V gene TRBV29-1; weak D call: TRBD1 (6 bases). CDR1 SQVTM and CDR2 ANQGSEA come from the germline V gene. The V end was cut by 0 bases, the J end by 7 bases, with 15 bases between. The CDR3 runs 14 residues. The CDR3: CSVEDRGARVGYTF. The CDR3 DNA follows: TGCAGCGTTGAAGATCGGGGGGCGAGAGTTGGCTACACCTTC.

The rearrangement links TRBV6-1 to TRBJ2-7, with 8 bases matching TRBD2. The CDR3 runs to 14 residues. The junction had 10 bases not matched to a gene; V was cut back by 8 bases and J by 4 bases. Germline lookup yields CDR1 MNHNS and CDR2 SASEGT. CDR3 coding DNA: TGTGCCAGCTCTCGGGCTAGCGGGTATTACGAGCAGTACTTC. Translating it yields CASSRASGYYEQYF.

V gene TRBV19 combines with J gene TRBJ2-7; TRBD1 aligns across 7 bases. Germline V gives CDR1 LNHDA, CDR2 SQIVND (reference sequence). The CDR3 consists of 13 residues. V lost 6 bases and J lost 4; bases outside the gene matches: 6. Here the CDR3 DNA reads TGTGCCAGTAGCGCGACAGGGTGGTACGAGCAGTACTTC. Protein product: CASSATGWYEQYF.

The chain joins TRBV14 to TRBJ1-2; 12 bases align to TRBD1. CDR3 size: 15 residues. CDR1 SGHDN and CDR2 FVKESK come from the germline V gene. J was trimmed by 4 bases and V by 3 bases; bases with no gene match: 3. CDR3 sequence reads: CASSQGQGASYGYTF. CDR3 nucleotides: TGTGCCAGCAGCCAGGGACAGGGGGCATCCTATGGCTACACCTTC.

This chain uses TRBV10-3 with TRBJ2-1; TRBD2 matches at 9 bases. With V trimmed by 7 bases and J by 2 bases, 9 bases remained unmatched. This CDR3 has 16 amino acids. CDR1 and CDR2 from the germline V gene are ENHRY and SYGVKD. CDR3 region: CAITRLAELPYNEQFF. The CDR3 region has the DNA TGTGCCATCACCCGACTAGCGGAGTTACCCTACAATGAGCAGTTCTTC.

The chain recombines TRBV28 with TRBJ2-2, with TRBD1 as a possible D gene (7 bases). V lost 5 bases, J lost 5 bases, and 12 bases lay in between. The CDR3 is made up of 14 amino acids. Germline loops: CDR1 MDHEN, CDR2 SYDVKM. CDR3 nucleotide sequence: TGTGCCAGCAGTAGGCCAGGGGGGACCGGGGAGCTGTTTTTT. Encoded protein: CASSRPGGTGELFF.

This sequence joins TRBV30 and TRBJ2-3; possible D gene TRBD1, 5 bases. Germline V gene sequence: CDR1 GTSNPN, CDR2 SVGIG (reference sequence). The ends were cut back, 2 bases at V and 2 bases at J, with 20 bases in the middle. The CDR3 has 17 amino acids. The CDR3 reads CAWSPIGRGRVTDTQYF. The DNA of the CDR3 is TGTGCCTGGAGTCCCATCGGGCGCGGCAGGGTCACAGATACGCAGTATTTT.

V and J are TRBV19 and TRBJ1-5; TRBD1 matches at 8 bases. This CDR3 comprises 17 residues. Unmatched junction bases numbered 8, after V lost 4 bases and J lost 0 bases. The germline V gene has CDR1 LNHDA and CDR2 SQIVND (reference sequence). The CDR3 DNA reads as TGTGCCAGTAGTACTGGACAGGGCCGTCGTAGCAATCAGCCCCAGCATTTT. Amino acid sequence: CASSTGQGRRSNQPQHF.

The gene calls are TRBV19 and TRBJ2-7; D possibly corresponds to TRBD1 (6 bases). V was clipped by 1 base and J by 2 bases, with 12 bases between them. The CDR3 consists of 15 residues. The germline V gene encodes CDR1 LNHDA and CDR2 SQIVND (reference sequence). The CDR3 nucleotides are TGTGCCAGTAGTATAGCTCTGGACAGAGCCTACGAGCAGTACTTC. The encoded protein is CASSIALDRAYEQYF.

The chain has TRBV28 and TRBJ1-4, with 7 bases aligning to TRBD1. Germline values: CDR1 MDHEN, CDR2 SYDVKM. V lost 6 bases to trimming and J lost 5 bases; unmatched junction nucleotides: 12. The CDR3 covers 16 residues. The CDR3, as DNA: TGTGCCAGCAGATCCGGACAGGTCGATGGAAATGAAAAACTGTTTTTT. Its translation: CASRSGQVDGNEKLFF.

This chain uses TRBV27 with TRBJ2-3, with 8 bases fitting TRBD1. Germline lookup yields CDR1 MNHEY and CDR2 SMNVEV (reference sequence). V dropped 2 bases and J dropped 7; count of bases not matched to a gene: 11. This CDR3 comprises 16 residues. The CDR3 DNA reads TGTGCCAGCAGTTTAGGATACAAAACAGGGGGTCATACGCAGTATTTT. This gives the protein CASSLGYKTGGHTQYF.

This clone was seen once. The chain couples TRBV27 to TRBJ2-1; D unresolved. V lost 4 bases to trimming and J lost 5 bases, with 15 bases between them. Germline V lookup: CDR1 MNHEY, CDR2 SMNVEV (reference sequence). This CDR3 comprises 15 residues. The CDR3 loop reads CASSSVEFTNNEQFF. The CDR3 DNA reads as TGTGCCAGCAGTTCGGTCGAGTTCACTAACAATGAGCAGTTCTTC.

This chain connects TRBV5-4 to TRBJ2-1; the D gene is possibly TRBD2 (5 bases). Trimming pared 4 bases from V and 5 bases from J, leaving 16 bases between. The CDR3 spans 15 residues. The germline V gene encodes CDR1 SGHNT and CDR2 YYREEE (reference sequence). In DNA, the CDR3 is TGTGCCAGCAGCCCAAGAGGGCTCGCGGACAATGAGCAGTTCTTC. It codes for CASSPRGLADNEQFF.

This chain uses TRBV7-2 with TRBJ2-7, with TRBD1 matching over 7 bases. Germline V CDR1 and CDR2: SGHTA, FQGNSA. CDR3 size: 14 residues. V trimming: 7 bases; J trimming: 4 bases; junction bases outside the gene matches: 10. CDR3 sequence reads: CASTKSGTAYEQYF. The CDR3 DNA reads TGTGCCAGCACTAAATCCGGGACAGCTTACGAGCAGTACTTC.

The rearrangement links TRBV6-4 to TRBJ2-2; D remains unclear. Germline assignment: CDR1 MRHNA and CDR2 SNTAGT. This CDR3 is built from 14 residues. V gave up 2 bases and J gave up 7 bases, with 11 bases separating them. CDR3 DNA: TGTGCCAGCAGTGACGGCCCAGCGAGCGGGGAGCTGTTTTTT. As protein: CASSDGPASGELFF.

V gene TRBV6-1 combines with J gene TRBJ2-3, with a tentative D call TRBD2 (5 bases). The CDR3 is 15 amino acids. V was shortened by 6 bases and J by 8 bases, with 21 bases between the two germline ends. Germline CDR1 MNHNS, CDR2 SASEGT. CDR3 DNA: TGTGCCAGCAGCCTAGACCGGCTAGCTCCCGGTACGCAGTATTTT. Protein: CASSLDRLAPGTQYF.

The CDR3, as DNA: TGTGCCAGCAGTGAAGGGGCCCGCTCCTACGAGCAGTACTTC. The encoded protein is CASSEGARSYEQYF. The rearrangement links TRBV28 to TRBJ2-7, with a possible D match to TRBD1 (5 bases). Per germline, CDR1 MDHEN and CDR2 SYDVKM. Trimming removed 5 bases from V and 0 bases from J, with 11 bases in between. The CDR3 loop spans 14 amino acids.

The genes are TRBV9 and TRBJ1-1; D is undetermined. Trimming took 0 bases from V and 0 from J, leaving 12 bases between them. The V gene's germline CDR1 is SGDLS and CDR2 YYNGEE. The CDR3 is 16 residues long. DNA for the CDR3: TGTGCCAGCAGCGTAGACTCGCTTATGGTGAACACTGAAGCTTTCTTT. Amino acid sequence: CASSVDSLMVNTEAFF.

The chain links TRBV4-1 to TRBJ2-1; D may be TRBD2 (6 bases). Germline V gives CDR1 MGHRA, CDR2 YSYEKL. Deletions cut 5 bases from V and 7 bases from J, with 24 bases between. This CDR3 has 17 amino acids. The CDR3 here is CASSYGTGSRSRNEQFF. DNA of the CDR3: TGCGCCAGCAGCTACGGGACCGGGAGTAGATCGAGAAATGAGCAGTTCTTC.

The sample holds one count of this clone. The genes are TRBV19 and TRBJ2-1, with TRBD1 matching 8 bases. J gave up 4 bases and V 6 bases, and 11 bases lay outside the gene matches. This CDR3 contains 16 residues. Germline V lookup: CDR1 LNHDA, CDR2 SQIVND (reference sequence). CDR3 sequence reads: CASREIRDRHYNEQFF. CDR3 DNA sequence: TGTGCCAGTAGAGAGATCCGGGACAGGCATTACAATGAGCAGTTCTTC.